This T cell receptor beta chain originates from a study of cytomegalovirus exposure and HLA in healthy donors. Germline CDR1 is LNHDA and CDR2 is SQIVND (reference sequence). Trimming cost V 6 bases and J 1 base; bases outside gene matches: 8. CDR3 length: 16 residues. Produced via immunoSEQ multiplex PCR; TCRdb's table is partial and in-frame only. This sample yields under 100,000 clones, of which roughly 95% are seen a single time; nearly 0.7% belongs to the top ten. This TCR was sampled from a young woman in good health and CMV-seronegative. The chain has TRBV19 and TRBJ2-5, with 10 positions matching TRBD1. Sample: PBMCs. The CDR3 DNA follows: TGTGCCAGTAGCCGGAGACAGGGGGCAATCCAAGAGACCCAGTACTTC. Its translation is CASSRRQGAIQETQYF. The variable domain in full, with the rest retrieved from reference TRBV19 and TRBJ2-5, is DGGITQSPKYLFRKEGQNVTLSCEQNLNHDAMYWYRQDPGQGLRLIYYSQIVNDFQKGDIAEGYSVSREKKESFPLTVTSAQKNPTAFYLCASSRRQGAIQETQYFGPGTRLLVL.